The 23 T cell receptor beta chains given below trace back to one sample, sequenced in a study of tissue T cells after allogeneic stem cell transplantation. The time point here: mouse harvest day 7 after allogeneic transplant. The graft held 10^6 splenic CD5+ T cells and 10^7 T-cell-depleted bone marrow cells. Produced via immunoSEQ multiplex PCR; TCRdb's table is partial and in-frame only. Among 4,000 to 5,000 clones listed, over 45% were seen once. The sequenced sample consisted of spleen. These receptors were collected from a female BALB/c mouse given C57BL/6 T cells with graft-versus-host disease after an allogeneic hematopoietic cell transplant.

In this sample, this clone turned up a few times. Gene names are the mouse ones. Coverage ceases 1 residue before the CDR3 finishes, and the germline J gene fills in the end. V is TRBV26 and J is TRBJ2-1; the D is unclear. V was shortened by 0 bases and J by 4 bases, with 1 base between the two germline ends. CDR3 length equals 12 residues. CDR1 is KGHPV, CDR2 FQNQEV, per germline (reference sequence). Partial CDR3 DNA: TGTGCCAGCAGTCTGTCATATGCTGAGCAGTTC. This codes for CASSLSYAEQF. The full CDR3 sequence reads CASSLSYAEQFF.

Remarks on this clone: Gene names are the mouse ones. Read sequence stops 1 residue before the CDR3 end, and the germline J gene provides the missing end. The chain couples TRBV2 to TRBJ1-6; 9 nucleotides line up with TRBD1. TRBJ1-6 qualifies as an ORF whose function is uncertain. The germline V gene encodes CDR1 LGHNA and CDR2 YSYQKL. The CDR3 runs to 15 residues. The V and J ends lost 4 bases and 3 bases, in that order; junction bases with no gene match: 1. This CDR3 reads CASSRDRVYNSPLYF. Partial CDR3 DNA: TGTGCCAGCAGCCGGGACAGGGTCTATAATTCGCCCCTCTAC.

Note on this clone: Gene names refer to mouse genes. CDR3 loop: CASSLWGRGQNTLYF. Incomplete CDR3 DNA: TGTGCCAGCAGTCTGTGGGGGAGAGGACAAAACACCTTGTAC. The J gene is TRBJ2-4, the V gene TRBV24, with D perhaps TRBD1 or TRBD2 (5 bases each). Read data end 1 residue before the CDR3 end; the end is taken from the germline J gene. There are 15 residues in the CDR3. The V gene lost 1 base and the J gene lost 3 bases, with 11 bases spanning the gap. Germline V gene data show CDR1 as KGHTA and CDR2 as FRNEEI.

A note on this clone: Here the gene names and germline are mouse. The read finishes 1 residue shy of the CDR3 end, and the germline J gene is used to complete it. The genes are TRBV31 and TRBJ1-2; 8 nucleotides match TRBD1. This CDR3 comprises 14 residues. Trimming removed 3 bases from V and 0 bases from J; junction bases left unmatched: 3. In germline, CDR1 is GKSSPN, CDR2 SITVG. Incomplete CDR3 DNA: TGTGCCTGGAGCGGACAGGGTGCAAACTCCGACTACACC. It specifies CAWSGQGANSDYT. The full CDR3 reads CAWSGQGANSDYTF.

A note on this clone: The genes and germline here are from mouse. Read coverage stops 1 residue before the CDR3 terminus; the germline J gene supplies the remainder. The same CDR3 arises from other DNA sequences in this sample as well. This chain joins TRBV26 and TRBJ2-5, with D hard to call. The length of the CDR3 is 12 residues. Trimming removed 2 bases at V and 6 bases at J, with 6 bases between. Germline values: CDR1 KGHPV, CDR2 FQNQEV (reference sequence). The CDR3 bases that were read are TGTGCCAGCAGTCTGAGCAGGGACACCCAGTAC. This codes for CASSLSRDTQY. The full CDR3 sequence reads CASSLSRDTQYF. The variable domain in full, completed from reference TRBV26 and TRBJ2-5, reads NSKVIQTPRYLVKGQGQKAKMRCIPEKGHPVVFWYQQNKNNEFKFLINFQNQEVLQQIDMTEKRFSAECPSNSPCSLEIQSSEAGDSALYLCASSLSRDTQYFGPGTRLLVL.

This clone was counted only a few times. Gene labels here are mouse ones. The covered CDR3 bases are TGCTCCAGCAGTCGACTGGGGGGTGCAGAAACGCTGTAT. The encoded protein is CSSSRLGGAETLY. The entire CDR3 sequence reads CSSSRLGGAETLYF. The chain has TRBV23 and TRBJ2-3; the D call of TRBD2 is as the table states it, not checked on the DNA. The sequence runs out 1 residue before the end of the CDR3; the remainder is reconstructed from the germline J gene. Germline CDR1 is KGHTA and CDR2 is FQNQQP. The CDR3 contains 14 residues.

Turning to this clone: The gene symbols are mouse symbols. The read is 1 residue too short to cover the CDR3 end, so that end is filled in from the germline J gene. This chain links TRBV1 with TRBJ2-7; TRBD1 is a possible D gene (6 bases). This CDR3 has 13 residues. V was shortened by 3 bases and J by 7 bases, with 13 bases between the two germline ends. CDR1 is NSQYPW and CDR2 is LRSPGD in the germline V gene (reference sequence). The CDR3 loop reads CTCSAAGDEEQYF. Incomplete CDR3 DNA: TGCACCTGCAGTGCTGCAGGGGATGAAGAACAGTAC. The full variable domain, with the rest looked up from reference TRBV1 and TRBJ2-7, is VTLLEQNPRWRLVPRGQAVNLRCILKNSQYPWMSWYQQDLQKQLQWLFTLRSPGDKEVKSLPGADYLATRVTDTELRLQVANMSQGRTLYCTCSAAGDEEQYFGPGTRLTVL.

Points on this clone: Each gene name is a mouse one. Read sequence stops 1 residue before the CDR3 end, and the germline J gene provides the missing end. V and J are TRBV5 and TRBJ1-1; D gene uncertain. The CDR3 totals 13 residues. Germline loops: CDR1 LGHNA, CDR2 YNLKQL (reference sequence). V was pared by 0 bases and J by 1 base, with 3 bases between. The DNA read from the CDR3 is TGTGCCAGCAGCCAAGAGGGGAACACAGAAGTCTTC. Its translation is CASSQEGNTEVF. The CDR3 reads in full as CASSQEGNTEVFF.

Turning to this clone: The gene symbols are mouse symbols. The missing CDR3 end, 1 residue past where the read stops, is filled in from the germline J gene. This sequence joins TRBV26 and TRBJ2-4, with 12 bases that match TRBD2. Looked up from germline, CDR1 is KGHPV and CDR2 is FQNQEV (reference sequence). Trimming cost V 6 bases and J 5 bases; bases outside gene matches: 12. The CDR3 length is 17 residues. CDR3 bases read: TGTGCCAGCAGGCGAGACTGGGGGGGCGCGGGGATAAACACCTTGTAC. This encodes CASRRDWGGAGINTLY. The entire CDR3 is CASRRDWGGAGINTLYF. Based on the CDR3 plus reference TRBV26 and TRBJ2-4, the full variable domain is NSKVIQTPRYLVKGQGQKAKMRCIPEKGHPVVFWYQQNKNNEFKFLINFQNQEVLQQIDMTEKRFSAECPSNSPCSLEIQSSEAGDSALYLCASRRDWGGAGINTLYFGAGTRLSVL.

In regard to this clone: Mouse gene names and germline throughout. The sequence runs out 1 residue before the end of the CDR3; the remainder is reconstructed from the germline J gene. V usage is TRBV2 and J usage is TRBJ1-2; 10 bases are shared with TRBD1. Trimming removed 4 bases from V and 0 bases from J; junction bases left unmatched: 2. This CDR3 is 15 amino acids long. Germline-derived CDR1 and CDR2 are LGHNA and YSYQKL. Here the CDR3 reads CASSRGTGANSDYTF. CDR3 bases read: TGTGCCAGCAGCCGAGGGACAGGGGCAAACTCCGACTACACC.

Of note for this clone: The listed genes are named as in mouse. The read gets to within 1 residue of the CDR3 end, and the germline J gene fills in the rest. The chain combines TRBV19 with TRBJ1-3, with 8 bases aligning to TRBD1. V dropped 1 base and J dropped 2; count of bases not matched to a gene: 5. The CDR3 consists of 16 residues. Germline CDR1 and CDR2: FNHDT and SITEND (reference sequence). The CDR3 DNA, read in part, is TGTGCCAGCAGTATACCCAGGGGGCGCCCTGGAAATACGCTCTAT. Translation gives CASSIPRGRPGNTLY. The full CDR3 reads CASSIPRGRPGNTLYF.

This clone is large by share. Germline is not matched at one junction end, which may reflect a read error. Gene names refer to mouse genes. The read terminates 1 residue ahead of where the CDR3 ends, so the germline J gene completes it. J is TRBJ2-7 and V is TRBV20; TRBD2 matches 10 bases. CDR3 length equals 14 residues. From germline, CDR1 is GFQATS and CDR2 STVNSAI. CDR3 in amino acids: CGAWDWGSSYEQYF. The sequenced part of the CDR3 DNA is TGTGGTGCTTGGGACTGGGGTAGCTCCTATGAACAGTAC. Combining the CDR3 with reference TRBV20 and TRBJ2-7 gives the whole variable domain GALVYQYPRRTICKSGTSMRMECQAVGFQATSVAWYRQSPQKTFELIALSTVNSAIKYEQNFTQEKFPISHPNLSFSSMTVLNAYLEDRGLYLCGAWDWGSSYEQYFGPGTRLTVL.

In regard to this clone: The genes and germline here are from mouse. The sequence runs out 1 residue before the end of the CDR3; the remainder is reconstructed from the germline J gene. V and J are TRBV13-2 and TRBJ2-4; TRBD2 agrees at 8 bases. The CDR3 extends over 16 amino acids. Unmatched junction bases numbered 3, after V lost 0 bases and J lost 0 bases. Germline loops: CDR1 NNHNN, CDR2 SYGAGS (reference sequence). Partial CDR3 DNA: TGTGCCAGCGGTGATGGGACTGGGACTAGTCAAAACACCTTGTAC. Encoded protein: CASGDGTGTSQNTLY. The whole CDR3 sequence is CASGDGTGTSQNTLYF.

Of note for this clone: Gene names and germline match the mouse. With the read ending 1 residue before the CDR3 end, the germline J gene is used to fill in that end. The chain uses TRBV24 and TRBJ2-2; D call uncertain. Germline V gene lookup returns CDR1 KGHTA and CDR2 FRNEEI. CDR3 length equals 14 residues. V was clipped by 1 base and J by 0 bases, with 3 bases between them. Partial CDR3 DNA: TGTGCCAGCAGTCTGTCAGCAAACACCGGGCAGCTCTAC. It translates to CASSLSANTGQLY. The full CDR3 protein reads CASSLSANTGQLYF.

On this clone: Gene names follow the mouse nomenclature. Read sequence stops 1 residue before the CDR3 end, and the germline J gene provides the missing end. The V gene is TRBV26, the J gene TRBJ1-3; 7 bases fit TRBD1. CDR3 length equals 13 residues. The germline V gene has CDR1 KGHPV and CDR2 FQNQEV (reference sequence). The junction had 1 base not matched to a gene; V was cut back by 6 bases and J by 2 bases. The sequenced CDR3 bases are TGTGCCAGCAGGACAGGGACTGGAAATACGCTCTAT. Its translation: CASRTGTGNTLY. The whole CDR3 protein reads CASRTGTGNTLYF.

The sample holds a few counts of this clone. Gene names are the mouse ones. With the read ending 1 residue before the CDR3 end, the germline J gene is used to fill in that end. The chain is built from TRBV13-2 and TRBJ1-3; a possible D gene is TRBD1 (5 bases). The V end was cut by 2 bases, the J end by 0 bases, with 6 bases between. This CDR3 spans 14 amino acids. Germline lookup yields CDR1 NNHNN and CDR2 SYGAGS (reference sequence). Partial CDR3 DNA: TGTGCCAGCGGTGAGACAGATTCTGGAAATACGCTCTAT. Translating gives CASGETDSGNTLY. The entire CDR3 sequence reads CASGETDSGNTLYF.

Note on this clone: Gene names and germline match the mouse. Read coverage stops 1 residue before the CDR3 terminus; the germline J gene supplies the remainder. The J gene is TRBJ1-2, the V gene TRBV29, with D unresolved. Germline V gene lookup returns CDR1 MSHET and CDR2 SYDVDS. The CDR3 is made up of 14 amino acids. The germline V and J ends were trimmed by 0 bases and 4 bases, with 9 bases remaining between them. The CDR3 loop reads CASSLSRVRSDYTF. The part of the CDR3 DNA that was read is TGTGCTAGCAGTTTATCAAGGGTTCGCTCCGACTACACC.

In regard to this clone: The gene names here belong to mouse. The missing CDR3 end, 1 residue past where the read stops, is filled in from the germline J gene. Additional DNA sequences in this sample encode the identical CDR3. This chain connects TRBV23 to TRBJ2-5; the table calls TRBD1, which could not be checked here. This CDR3 has 14 residues. Germline loops: CDR1 KGHTA, CDR2 FQNQQP. The sequenced part of the CDR3 DNA is TGCTCCAGCAGTCAATCAGGGGGCCAAGACACCCAGTAC. The encoded protein is CSSSQSGGQDTQY. The whole CDR3 region reads CSSSQSGGQDTQYF.

There are a few counts of this clone. Mouse germline and gene names are used. The missing CDR3 end, 1 residue past where the read stops, is filled in from the germline J gene. The rearrangement links TRBV13-3 to TRBJ2-3; D might be TRBD2 (6 bases). V lost 3 bases to trimming and J lost 1 base, with 15 bases between them. CDR1 and CDR2 (germline): NNHDY, SYVADS. The length of the CDR3 is 16 residues. The chain's CDR3 is CASSGWGSAGAETLYF. The DNA read from the CDR3 is TGTGCCAGCAGTGGGTGGGGGAGCGCGGGTGCAGAAACGCTGTAT.

Concerning this clone: The genes and germline here are from mouse. Read sequence stops 1 residue before the CDR3 end, and the germline J gene provides the missing end. The chain joins TRBV14 to TRBJ2-5; D is unclear. With 1 base removed from V and 5 bases from J, the gap between germline ends came to 5 bases. Per the germline V gene, CDR1 is SGHDT and CDR2 is FRDEAV. The length of the CDR3 is 12 residues. The CDR3 is CASSFSPDTQYF. CDR3 bases read: TGTGCCAGCAGTTTCAGTCCAGACACCCAGTAC.

For this clone: Mouse gene names and germline throughout. The CDR3 is cut off 1 residue early in the read; its end comes from the germline J gene. The V and J genes are TRBV26 and TRBJ2-5; D remains unclear. Trimming pared 2 bases from V and 0 bases from J, leaving 6 bases between. CDR1 KGHPV and CDR2 FQNQEV come from the germline V gene (reference sequence). The CDR3 is made up of 14 amino acids. The sequenced CDR3 bases are TGTGCCAGCAGTCTGACAATTAACCAAGACACCCAGTAC. This translates into CASSLTINQDTQY. The full-length CDR3 reads as CASSLTINQDTQYF.

Details on this clone: The germline and genes are mouse ones. The observed sequence ends 1 residue before the CDR3 terminus, with the missing tail filled in from the germline J gene. The chain couples TRBV26 to TRBJ1-1; D might be TRBD1 (6 bases). The CDR3 has 13 residues. CDR1 and CDR2 from the germline V gene are KGHPV and FQNQEV (reference sequence). V was pared by 4 bases and J by 3 bases, with 9 bases between. CDR3 loop: CASSPGQYTEVFF. Incomplete CDR3 DNA: TGTGCCAGCAGTCCGGGACAATACACAGAAGTCTTC.

This clone has just one count. Genes and germline come from the mouse. The CDR3 end is not reached by the read, which stops 1 residue before it; the germline J gene fills it in. The chain links TRBV26 to TRBJ1-1, with 7 nucleotides matching TRBD1. CDR1 KGHPV and CDR2 FQNQEV come from the germline V gene (reference sequence). The V and J ends lost 6 bases and 4 bases, in that order; junction bases with no gene match: 5. This CDR3 contains 13 residues. CDR3 loop: CASSLQGPTEVFF. CDR3 bases read: TGTGCCAGCAGCCTACAGGGGCCCACAGAAGTCTTC.